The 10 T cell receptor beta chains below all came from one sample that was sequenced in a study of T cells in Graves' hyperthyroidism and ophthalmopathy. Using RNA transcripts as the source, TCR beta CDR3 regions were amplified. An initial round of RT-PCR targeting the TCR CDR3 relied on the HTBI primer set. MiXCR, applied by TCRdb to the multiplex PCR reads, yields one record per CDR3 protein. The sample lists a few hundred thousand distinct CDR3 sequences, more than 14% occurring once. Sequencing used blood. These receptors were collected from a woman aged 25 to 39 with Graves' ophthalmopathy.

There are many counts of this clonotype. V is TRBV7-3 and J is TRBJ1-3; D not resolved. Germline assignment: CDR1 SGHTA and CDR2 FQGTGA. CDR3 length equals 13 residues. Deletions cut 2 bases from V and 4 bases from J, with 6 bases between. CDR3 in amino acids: CASSLAPGNTIYF. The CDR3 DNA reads TGTGCCAGCAGCTTAGCTCCCGGAAACACCATATATTTT.

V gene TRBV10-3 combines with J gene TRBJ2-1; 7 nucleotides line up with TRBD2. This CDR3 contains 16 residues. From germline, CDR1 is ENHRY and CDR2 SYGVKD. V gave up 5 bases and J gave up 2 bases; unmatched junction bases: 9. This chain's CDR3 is CAISQKGRATYNEQFF. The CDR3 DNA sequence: TGTGCCATCAGTCAGAAAGGGAGGGCAACCTACAATGAGCAGTTCTTC.

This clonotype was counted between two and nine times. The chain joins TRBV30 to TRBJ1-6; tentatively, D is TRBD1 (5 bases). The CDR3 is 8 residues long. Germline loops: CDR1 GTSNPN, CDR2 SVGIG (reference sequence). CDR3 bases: TGTAGGGGATTACCCCTCCACTTT. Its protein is CRGLPLHF. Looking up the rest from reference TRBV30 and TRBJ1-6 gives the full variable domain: SQTIHQWPATLVQPVGSPLSLECTVEGTSNPNLYWYRQAAGRGLQLLFYSVGIGQISSEVPQNLSASRPQDRQFILSSKKLLLSDSGFYLCRGLPLHFGNGTRLTVT.

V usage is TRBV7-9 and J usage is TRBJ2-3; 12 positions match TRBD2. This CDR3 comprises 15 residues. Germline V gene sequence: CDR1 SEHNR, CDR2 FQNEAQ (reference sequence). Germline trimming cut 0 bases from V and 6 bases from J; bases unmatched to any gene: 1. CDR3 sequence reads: CASSLATSGGDTQYF. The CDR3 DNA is TGTGCCAGCAGCTTAGCCACTAGCGGGGGGGATACGCAGTATTTT.

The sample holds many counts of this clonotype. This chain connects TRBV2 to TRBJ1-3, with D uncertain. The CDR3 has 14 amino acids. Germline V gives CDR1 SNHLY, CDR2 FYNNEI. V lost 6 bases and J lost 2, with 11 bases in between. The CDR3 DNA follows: TGTGCCAGCAGCGTGAGTAGCCCTGGAAACACCATATATTTT. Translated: CASSVSSPGNTIYF.

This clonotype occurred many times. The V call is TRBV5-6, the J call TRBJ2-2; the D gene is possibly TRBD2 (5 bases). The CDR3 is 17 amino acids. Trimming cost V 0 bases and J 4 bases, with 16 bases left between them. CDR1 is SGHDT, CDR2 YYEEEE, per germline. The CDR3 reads CASSLGPSGSRTGELFF. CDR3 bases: TGTGCCAGCAGCTTGGGGCCCTCGGGAAGCCGCACCGGGGAGCTGTTTTTT. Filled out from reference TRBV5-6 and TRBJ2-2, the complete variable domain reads DAGVTQSPTHLIKTRGQQVTLRCSPKSGHDTVSWYQQALGQGPQFIFQYYEEEERQRGNFPDRFSGHQFPNYSSELNVNALLLGDSALYLCASSLGPSGSRTGELFFGEGSRLTVL.

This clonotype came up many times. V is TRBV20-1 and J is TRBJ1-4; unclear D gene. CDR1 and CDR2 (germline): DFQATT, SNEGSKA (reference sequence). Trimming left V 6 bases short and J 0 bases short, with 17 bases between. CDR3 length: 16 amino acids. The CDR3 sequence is CSAPLSGRSTNEKLFF. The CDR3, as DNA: TGCAGTGCCCCTTTGAGTGGACGCTCAACTAATGAAAAACTGTTTTTT.

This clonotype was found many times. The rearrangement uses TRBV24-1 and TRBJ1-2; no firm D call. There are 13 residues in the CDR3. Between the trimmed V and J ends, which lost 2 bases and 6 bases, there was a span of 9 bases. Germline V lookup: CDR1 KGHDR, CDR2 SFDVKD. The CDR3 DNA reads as TGTGCCACCAGTGATTCGGGTGAGGATGGCTACACCTTC. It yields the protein CATSDSGEDGYTF.

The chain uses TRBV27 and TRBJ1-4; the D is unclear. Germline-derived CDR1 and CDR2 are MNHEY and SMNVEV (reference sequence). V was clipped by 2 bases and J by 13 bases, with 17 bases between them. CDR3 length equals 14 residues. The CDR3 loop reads CASSLAAGPLRLFF. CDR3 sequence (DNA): TGTGCCAGCAGTTTAGCGGCCGGACCCCTGAGACTGTTTTTT. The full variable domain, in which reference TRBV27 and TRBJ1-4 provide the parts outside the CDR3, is EAQVTQNPRYLITVTGKKLTVTCSQNMNHEYMSWYRQDPGLGLRQIYYSMNVEVTDKGDVPEGYKVSRKEKRNFPLILESPSPNQTSLYFCASSLAAGPLRLFFGSGTQLSVL.

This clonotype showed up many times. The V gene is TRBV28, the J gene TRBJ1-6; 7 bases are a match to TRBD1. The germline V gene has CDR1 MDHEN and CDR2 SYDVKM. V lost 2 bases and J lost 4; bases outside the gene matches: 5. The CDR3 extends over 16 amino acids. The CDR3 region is CASSLSTGAYNSPLHF. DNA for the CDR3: TGTGCCAGCAGTTTAAGTACAGGGGCATATAATTCACCCCTCCACTTT.